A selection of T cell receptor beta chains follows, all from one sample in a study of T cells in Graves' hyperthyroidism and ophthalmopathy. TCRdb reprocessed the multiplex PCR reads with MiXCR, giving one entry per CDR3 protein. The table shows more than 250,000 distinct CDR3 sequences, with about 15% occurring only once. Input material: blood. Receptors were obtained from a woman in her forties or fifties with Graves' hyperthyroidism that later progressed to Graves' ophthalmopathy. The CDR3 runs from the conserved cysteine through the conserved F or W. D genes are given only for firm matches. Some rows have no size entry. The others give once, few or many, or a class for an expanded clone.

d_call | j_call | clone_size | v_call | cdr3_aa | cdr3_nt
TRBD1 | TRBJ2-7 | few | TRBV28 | CASSLRSPGQSYEQYF | TGTGCCAGCAGTTTAAGATCCCCGGGACAGTCCTACGAGCAGTACTTC
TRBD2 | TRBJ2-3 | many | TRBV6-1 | CASSRPLAGPTDTQYF | TGTGCCAGCAGCCGCCCGCTAGCGGGACCCACAGATACGCAGTATTTT
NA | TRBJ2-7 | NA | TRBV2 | CASSRGAVSSYEQYF | TGTGCCAGCAGCCGAGGAGCTGTGAGCTCCTACGAGCAGTACTTC
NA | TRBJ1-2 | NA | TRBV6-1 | CASSGGVGGDGYTF | TGTGCCAGCAGTGGGGGGGTCGGGGGGGATGGCTACACCTTC
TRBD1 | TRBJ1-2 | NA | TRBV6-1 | CASRPKGQGARDYGYTF | TGTGCCAGCAGACCCAAGGGACAGGGGGCAAGGGACTATGGCTACACCTTC
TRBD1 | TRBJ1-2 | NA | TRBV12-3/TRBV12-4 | CASRYVTGPGYTF | TGTGCCAGCAGATATGTGACAGGGCCCGGCTACACCTTC
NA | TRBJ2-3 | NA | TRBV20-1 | CCASSLVGSDTQYF | NA
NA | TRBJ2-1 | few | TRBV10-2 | CASSLLGTASYNEQFF | TGCGCCAGCAGCTTACTTGGGACTGCCTCCTACAATGAGCAGTTCTTC
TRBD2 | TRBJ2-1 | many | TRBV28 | CASSSPLAGPRGNEQFF | TGTGCCAGCAGTTCCCCTCTAGCGGGGCCTCGAGGGAATGAGCAGTTCTTC
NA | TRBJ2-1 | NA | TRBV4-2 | CASSQVSPTLSVEQFF | TGTGCCAGCAGCCAAGTTTCCCCCACCTTAAGCGTTGAGCAGTTCTTC
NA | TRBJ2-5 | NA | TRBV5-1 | CASSFQPDGETQYF | TGCGCCAGCAGCTTTCAACCGGATGGGGAGACCCAGTACTTC
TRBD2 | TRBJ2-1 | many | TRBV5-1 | CASSNPSSGSSYNEQFF | TGCGCCAGCAGCAACCCCTCGAGCGGGAGCTCCTACAATGAGCAGTTCTTC
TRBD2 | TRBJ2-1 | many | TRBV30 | CAWLSESAGVDEQFF | TGTGCCTGGCTCTCGGAGTCGGCGGGAGTCGATGAGCAGTTCTTC
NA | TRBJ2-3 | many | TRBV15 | CATSRVAVREDTQYF | TGTGCCACCAGCAGAGTAGCCGTCCGCGAAGATACGCAGTATTTT
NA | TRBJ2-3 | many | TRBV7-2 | CASSLGLGGDTQYF | TGTGCCAGCAGCTTAGGGCTAGGGGGAGATACGCAGTATTTT
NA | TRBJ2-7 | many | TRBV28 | CASSSGLTVAQYF | TGTGCCAGCAGTTCAGGGTTGACAGTCGCGCAGTACTTC
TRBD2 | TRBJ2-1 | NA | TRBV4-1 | CASSQAGLAGGTAQFF | TGCGCCAGCAGCCAAGCGGGACTAGCGGGAGGTACTGCGCAGTTCTTC
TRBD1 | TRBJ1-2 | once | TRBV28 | CASSFVGDRRNYGYTF | TGTGCCAGCAGTTTTGTTGGGGACAGGAGAAACTATGGCTACACCTTC
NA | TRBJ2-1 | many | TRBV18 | CASSPYSGGNEQFF | TGTGCCAGCTCACCATACTCAGGGGGGAACGAGCAGTTCTTC
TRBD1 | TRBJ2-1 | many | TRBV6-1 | CASCGTGNNEQFF | TGTGCCAGCTGCGGGACAGGAAACAATGAGCAGTTCTTC
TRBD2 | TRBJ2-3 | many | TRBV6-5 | CASSYLRGASTDTQYF | TGTGCCAGCAGTTACTTGCGGGGGGCTAGCACAGATACGCAGTATTTT
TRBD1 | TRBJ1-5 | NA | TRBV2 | CASKRQGGSQPQHF | TGTGCCAGCAAGCGACAGGGGGGCAGTCAGCCCCAGCATTTT
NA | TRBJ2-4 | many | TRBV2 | CASSIWQNIQYF | TGTGCCAGCAGTATCTGGCAAAACATTCAGTACTTC
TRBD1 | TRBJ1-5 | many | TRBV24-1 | CATSDVDRDSNQPQHF | TGTGCCACCAGTGATGTGGACAGGGATAGCAATCAGCCCCAGCATTTT
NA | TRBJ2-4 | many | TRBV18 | CASSPGIGAKNIQYF | TGTGCCAGCTCACCAGGGATTGGAGCCAAAAACATTCAGTACTTC
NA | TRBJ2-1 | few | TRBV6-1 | CASPLGPNSYNEQFF | TGTGCCAGCCCCCTTGGGCCAAACTCCTACAATGAGCAGTTCTTC
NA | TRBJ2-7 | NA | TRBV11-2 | CASSLDGPNYEQYF | TGTGCCAGCAGCTTGGACGGACCCAACTACGAGCAGTACTTC
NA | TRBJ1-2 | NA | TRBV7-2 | CASSKTRTEASGYTF | TGTGCCAGCAGTAAAACACGGACAGAAGCTAGTGGCTACACCTTC
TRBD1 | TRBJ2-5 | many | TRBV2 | CASRLGTGQETQYF | TGTGCCAGCAGGTTGGGGACAGGGCAAGAGACCCAGTACTTC
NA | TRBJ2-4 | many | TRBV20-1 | CSARGPLAAKNIQYF | TGCAGTGCTAGAGGCCCGCTAGCAGCCAAAAACATTCAGTACTTC
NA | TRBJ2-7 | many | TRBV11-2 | CASHLGGGNEQYF | TGTGCCAGCCACTTAGGGGGGGGGAACGAGCAGTACTTC
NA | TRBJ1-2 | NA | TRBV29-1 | CSVVGSVNYGYTF | TGCAGCGTTGTCGGGTCAGTAAACTATGGCTACACCTTC
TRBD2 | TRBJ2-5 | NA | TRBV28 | CASSSSTSGRETQYF | TGTGCCAGCAGCTCCTCGACTAGCGGGAGAGAGACCCAGTACTTC
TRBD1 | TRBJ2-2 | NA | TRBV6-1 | CASTTPGQGIGELFF | TGTGCCAGCACTACACCGGGACAGGGGATCGGGGAGCTGTTTTTT
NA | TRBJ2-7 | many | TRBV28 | CASSRTFSEQYF | TGTGCCAGCAGTAGGACGTTCAGCGAGCAGTACTTC
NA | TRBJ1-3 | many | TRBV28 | CASSSGHGNTIYF | TGTGCCAGCAGTTCAGGGCACGGAAACACCATATATTTT
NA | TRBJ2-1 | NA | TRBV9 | CASSPSYLSSYNEQFF | TGTGCCAGCAGCCCATCATACTTGAGCTCCTACAATGAGCAGTTCTTC
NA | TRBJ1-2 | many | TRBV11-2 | CASSSWEGYGYTF | TGTGCCAGCAGCTCCTGGGAGGGGTATGGCTACACCTTC
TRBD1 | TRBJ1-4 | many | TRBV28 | CASSSGGSNEKLFF | TGTGCCAGCAGTTCAGGGGGGTCCAATGAAAAACTGTTTTTT
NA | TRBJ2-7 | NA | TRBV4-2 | CASSQQASYEQYF | TGTGCCAGCAGCCAGCAGGCTTCCTACGAGCAGTACTTC
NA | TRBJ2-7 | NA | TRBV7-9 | CASSFLGPRYEQYF | TGTGCCAGCAGCTTTTTAGGACCGAGATACGAGCAGTACTTC
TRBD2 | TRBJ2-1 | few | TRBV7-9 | CASGATSGHNEQFF | TGTGCCAGCGGGGCGACTAGCGGTCACAATGAGCAGTTCTTC